This note documents a single TCR beta chain sequence. No antigen is known for it. The data are from a study of long-term antiretroviral therapy in people with HIV. General study findings and limits: An increase in diversity followed ART, yet levels stayed below transplant donor controls. Spans of CDR3 length were tighter for HIV repertoires than for controls. Clones that expanded before ART (that is, prior to treatment) dominated the repertoire at all time points. There were no data on ART adherence, viral resistance or therapy changes, a gap that limits inferences about post-ART repertoire changes.

The V segment lost 4 bases and the J segment 4 bases; nucleotides outside the gene matches: 14. The CDR3 has 19 residues. In germline, CDR1 is SGHVS, CDR2 FQNEAQ. Version v3.0 of the immunoSEQ assay was performed at survey level. Only in-frame clones appear in the TCRdb table, and some are missing; sequencing was by immunoSEQ multiplex PCR. The sample contains some 28,000 clones, around four fifths of which appear only once. The clonotype originates from a man younger than 30 with HIV. The rearrangement uses TRBV7-8 and TRBJ2-3, with 13 bases that match TRBD2. Sequenced here: unsorted PBMCs, sampled 1.5 years before starting antiretroviral therapy. The CDR3 region is CASSSETSGGPTPPDTQYF. The CDR3 DNA is TGTGCCAGCAGCTCAGAGACTAGCGGGGGGCCTACTCCGCCAGATACGCAGTATTTT.